A selection of T cell receptor beta chains follows, all from one sample in a study of shared clonotypes between healthy human individuals. Libraries were prepared by immunoSEQ multiplex PCR; TCRdb keeps only in-frame clonotypes and omits some of them. The sample holds about 490,000 clones; approximately 80% are singletons and the top ten take under 15%. Sequencing used PBMCs. The receptors stem from a woman between 40 and 55 years old in good health. Some clones in this sample may be carry-over from other donors' samples. Both conserved end residues are part of each CDR3. Each record gives: D gene, V gene, J gene, clone size, CDR3 protein, CDR3 DNA. A D gene is named only where the DNA matches it firmly. Some rows have no size entry. The others give once, few or many, or a class for an expanded clone.

-	TRBV9	TRBJ1-1	once	CASSVNPNTEAFF	TGTGCCAGCAGCGTAAATCCGAACACTGAAGCTTTCTTT
-	TRBV6-1	TRBJ1-4	-	CASSEVAGTNEKLFF	TGTGCCAGCAGTGAGGTAGCAGGGACTAATGAAAAACTGTTTTTT
-	TRBV29-1	TRBJ1-4	-	CSVEGEQGDGEKLFF	TGCAGCGTTGAAGGAGAACAGGGAGATGGTGAAAAACTGTTTTTT
-	TRBV5-1	TRBJ1-6	-	CASSQLEGGASPLHF	TGCGCCAGCAGCCAGTTAGAGGGGGGGGCTTCACCCCTCCACTTT
-	TRBV6-1	TRBJ1-5	-	CASSVGLSNQGEHF	TGTGCCAGCAGCGTTGGGCTCTCGAATCAAGGGGAGCATTTT
-	TRBV25-1	TRBJ2-2	-	CASSQAGELFF	TGTGCCAGCAGTCAGGCCGGGGAGCTGTTTTTT
-	TRBV27	TRBJ1-2	many	CASSSLRDYGYTF	TGTGCCAGCAGTTCCCTCAGGGACTATGGCTACACCTTC
TRBD1	TRBV6-5	TRBJ1-2	-	CASRGQGESYTF	TGTGCCAGCAGGGGACAGGGGGAGAGCTACACCTTC
-	TRBV5-4	TRBJ1-2	-	CASSEPNRLREYGYTF	TGTGCCAGCAGCGAACCCAACAGACTACGAGAATATGGCTACACCTTC
-	TRBV19	TRBJ1-2	-	CASSPSGAAWDGYTF	TGTGCCAGTAGTCCGAGTGGGGCAGCTTGGGATGGCTACACCTTC
-	TRBV30	TRBJ1-1	-	CAWTRGPGSEAFF	TGTGCCTGGACCCGAGGGCCCGGGTCTGAAGCTTTCTTT
TRBD1	TRBV5-1	TRBJ2-7	-	CASSTGTGRYEQYF	TGCGCCAGCAGCACCGGGACAGGGCGGTACGAGCAGTACTTC
-	TRBV18	TRBJ2-7	many	CASSKDYEQYF	TGTGCCAGCTCAAAGGACTACGAGCAGTACTTC
TRBD2	TRBV7-8	TRBJ2-7	-	CASSQGLAGVAYEQYF	TGTGCCAGCAGCCAAGGACTAGCGGGAGTAGCCTACGAGCAGTACTTC
-	TRBV7-8	TRBJ1-3	-	CASSLGLSFGSISGNTIYF	TGTGCCAGCAGCTTAGGGTTGAGCTTTGGGAGTATCTCTGGAAACACCATATATTTT
-	TRBV7-2	TRBJ2-7	-	CASSFSGQEGEQYF	TGTGCCAGCAGCTTCAGCGGGCAAGAAGGCGAGCAGTACTTC
TRBD1	TRBV7-9	TRBJ1-2	-	CASSPGGGQSNYGYTF	TGTGCCAGCAGCCCTGGGGGGGGACAGAGTAACTATGGCTACACCTTC
-	TRBV5-5	TRBJ2-2	-	CASSLGPGSTGELFF	TGTGCCAGCAGCTTGGGCCCAGGGTCAACCGGGGAGCTGTTTTTT
-	TRBV19	TRBJ2-7	-	CASSIARGLGGEQYF	TGTGCCAGTAGTATCGCCCGCGGCCTAGGGGGCGAGCAGTACTTC
-	TRBV25-1	TRBJ2-3	-	CASSPTDTQYF	TGTGCCAGCAGCCCCACAGATACGCAGTATTTT
-	TRBV30	TRBJ1-3	-	CAFLGGTGNTIYF	TGTGCCTTCCTGGGGGGTACTGGAAACACCATATATTTT
-	TRBV19	TRBJ1-2	-	CASSPLPGPGYGYTF	TGTGCCAGTAGCCCTTTACCGGGTCCCGGCTATGGCTACACCTTC
TRBD2	TRBV15	TRBJ2-1	-	CATSRMGLAGNNEQFF	TGTGCCACCAGCAGAATGGGACTAGCGGGCAACAATGAGCAGTTCTTC
TRBD2	TRBV28	TRBJ2-7	-	CASSFGGGRAYEQYF	TGTGCCAGCAGTTTCGGGGGCGGGAGGGCCTACGAGCAGTACTTC
TRBD1	TRBV7-6	TRBJ1-1	-	CASSDRQGGEAFF	TGTGCCAGCAGCGACCGACAGGGGGGTGAAGCTTTCTTT
TRBD2	TRBV29-1	TRBJ2-7	-	CSVVSTVTSGRPYEQYF	TGCAGCGTTGTATCTACGGTAACTAGCGGGAGACCTTACGAGCAGTACTTC
TRBD1	TRBV9	TRBJ1-3	-	CASSVETGGRGNTIYF	TGTGCCAGCAGCGTAGAAACAGGGGGCCGGGGAAACACCATATATTTT
-	TRBV10-3	TRBJ2-7	-	CAISDFRAQGSYEQYF	TGTGCCATCAGTGATTTTAGGGCGCAGGGCTCCTACGAGCAGTACTTC
-	TRBV5-1	TRBJ2-7	-	CASSLDWGGEQYF	TGCGCCAGCAGCTTGGATTGGGGAGGCGAGCAGTACTTC
-	TRBV19	TRBJ2-7	-	CASSIGGTVLGEQYF	TGTGCCAGTAGTATAGGAGGTACGGTGTTGGGGGAGCAGTACTTC
TRBD1	TRBV7-3	TRBJ1-3	-	CASSLIAGGSGNTIYF	TGTGCCAGCAGCTTAATAGCAGGGGGCTCTGGAAACACCATATATTTT
TRBD2	TRBV7-2	TRBJ2-3	-	CASSPGGRGRDTQYF	TGTGCCAGCAGCCCCGGCGGGAGGGGAAGAGATACGCAGTATTTT
TRBD1	TRBV29-1	TRBJ2-3	few	CSVDRGLGTDTQYF	TGCAGCGTTGACAGGGGGCTCGGCACAGATACGCAGTATTTT
-	TRBV27	TRBJ1-2	few	CASSLSVNYGYTF	TGTGCCAGCAGTCTATCGGTTAACTATGGCTACACCTTC
TRBD2	TRBV30	TRBJ2-3	-	CAWSLAGVGDTQYF	TGTGCCTGGAGTCTAGCGGGAGTGGGAGATACGCAGTATTTT
TRBD2	TRBV19	TRBJ2-3	-	CASSTGLAGADTQYF	TGTGCCAGTAGTACCGGACTAGCGGGAGCAGATACGCAGTATTTT
-	TRBV19	TRBJ1-5	-	CASSIPNSNQPQHF	TGTGCCAGTAGTATCCCTAATAGCAATCAGCCCCAGCATTTT
-	TRBV6-1	TRBJ2-7	-	CATEGTGAYEQYF	TGTGCCACCGAGGGGACGGGGGCCTACGAGCAGTACTTC
TRBD2	TRBV10-3	TRBJ2-7	-	CAIKKSSGRAYEQYF	TGTGCCATCAAAAAATCTAGCGGGAGGGCCTACGAGCAGTACTTC
TRBD2	TRBV4-2	TRBJ2-7	-	CASSQDGLAGGYEQYF	TGTGCCAGCAGCCAAGATGGACTAGCGGGAGGGTACGAGCAGTACTTC
-	TRBV10-3	TRBJ1-1	-	CAISEAQGLMAFF	TGTGCCATCAGTGAAGCCCAGGGGCTGATGGCTTTCTTT
-	TRBV6-1	TRBJ1-5	-	CASSGGLTGLSQPQHF	TGTGCCAGCAGTGGGGGACTAACAGGGTTGAGTCAGCCCCAGCATTTT
-	TRBV18	TRBJ2-1	-	CASSPAGLQYEQFF	TGTGCCAGCTCACCGGCAGGGCTACAATACGAGCAGTTCTTC
-	TRBV27	TRBJ1-4	-	CASRLGPTGEKLFF	TGTGCCAGCAGGCTCGGTCCAACGGGTGAAAAACTGTTTTTT
-	TRBV6-5	TRBJ1-5	-	CASSRLPMQNLPQHF	TGTGCCAGCAGTCGTTTGCCGATGCAGAATTTGCCCCAGCATTTT
-	TRBV5-1	TRBJ2-2	few	CASRGGGAANTGELFF	TGCGCCAGCCGCGGTGGGGGGGCCGCGAACACCGGGGAGCTGTTTTTT
-	TRBV7-9	TRBJ2-3	-	CASSSPTMFTDTQYF	TGTGCCAGCAGCTCACCCACGATGTTCACAGATACGCAGTATTTT